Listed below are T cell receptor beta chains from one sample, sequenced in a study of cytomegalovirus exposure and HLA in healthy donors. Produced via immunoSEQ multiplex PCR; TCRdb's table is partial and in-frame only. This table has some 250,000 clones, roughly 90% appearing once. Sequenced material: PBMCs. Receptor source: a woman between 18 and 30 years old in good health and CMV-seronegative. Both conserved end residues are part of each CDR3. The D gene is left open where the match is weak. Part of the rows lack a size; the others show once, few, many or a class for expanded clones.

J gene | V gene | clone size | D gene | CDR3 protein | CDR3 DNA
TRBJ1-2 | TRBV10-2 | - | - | CASSEEVAAPNYGYTF | TGCGCCAGCAGTGAAGAGGTCGCAGCCCCTAACTATGGCTACACCTTC
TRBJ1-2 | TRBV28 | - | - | CASSTETNHEIGYTF | TGTGCCAGCAGTACCGAGACAAACCATGAAATCGGCTACACCTTC
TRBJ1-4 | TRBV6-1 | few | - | CASSEPPGESEKLFF | TGTGCCAGCAGTGAACCTCCCGGGGAGTCTGAAAAACTGTTTTTT
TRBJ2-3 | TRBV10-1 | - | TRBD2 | CASSESSGGFTDTQYF | TGCGCCAGCAGTGAGTCAAGCGGGGGGTTCACAGATACGCAGTATTTT
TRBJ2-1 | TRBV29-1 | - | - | CSVEPESSYNEQFF | TGCAGCGTAGAACCCGAGAGCTCCTACAATGAGCAGTTCTTC
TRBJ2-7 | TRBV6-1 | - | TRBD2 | CATSVLAGVYEQYF | TGTGCCACTTCAGTACTAGCGGGGGTATACGAGCAGTACTTC
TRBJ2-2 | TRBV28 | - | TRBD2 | CASSLGGTVVAGELFF | TGTGCCAGCAGTTTGGGGGGGACCGTCGTGGCCGGGGAGCTGTTTTTT
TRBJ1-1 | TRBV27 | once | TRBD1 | CASSSSTGMAEAFF | TGTGCCAGCAGTTCATCGACAGGGATGGCTGAAGCTTTCTTT
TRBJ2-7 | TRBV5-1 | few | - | CASSLDGQPYEQYF | TGCGCCAGCAGCTTGGATGGACAGCCCTACGAGCAGTACTTC
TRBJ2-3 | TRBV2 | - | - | CASTGFGRNTDTQYF | TGTGCCAGCACGGGATTCGGTCGGAACACAGATACGCAGTATTTT
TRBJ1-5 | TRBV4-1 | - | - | CASSQVSRDSNQPQHF | TGCGCCAGCAGCCAAGTTTCCCGGGATAGCAATCAGCCCCAGCATTTT
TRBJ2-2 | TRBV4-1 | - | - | CASSGTYSKSNTGELFF | TGCGCCAGCAGCGGGACATACAGTAAATCGAACACCGGGGAGCTGTTTTTT
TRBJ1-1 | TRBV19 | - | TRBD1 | CASSYRDRYTEAFF | TGTGCCAGTAGTTACCGGGACAGATACACTGAAGCTTTCTTT
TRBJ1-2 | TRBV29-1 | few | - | CSVTGFGYTF | TGCAGCGTCACAGGGTTTGGCTACACCTTC
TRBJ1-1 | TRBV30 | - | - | CAWSIGAGTEAFF | TGTGCCTGGAGTATAGGGGCTGGAACTGAAGCTTTCTTT
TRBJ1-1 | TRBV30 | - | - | CAWTRYSWTEAFF | TGTGCCTGGACGCGATACTCGTGGACTGAAGCTTTCTTT
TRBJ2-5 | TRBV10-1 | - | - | CASSRVHGETQYF | TGCGCCAGCAGCAGGGTACACGGGGAGACCCAGTACTTC
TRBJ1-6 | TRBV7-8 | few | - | CASSLDTGWNSPLHF | TGTGCCAGCAGCTTAGACACAGGGTGGAATTCACCCCTCCACTTT
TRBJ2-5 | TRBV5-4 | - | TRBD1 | CASSSTGGQETQYF | TGTGCCAGCAGCTCAACAGGGGGGCAAGAGACCCAGTACTTC
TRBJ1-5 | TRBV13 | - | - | CASSLGHGSHQPQHF | TGTGCCAGCAGCTTAGGTCATGGGAGTCATCAGCCCCAGCATTTT
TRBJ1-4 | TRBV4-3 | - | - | CASSQDQNWGQKLFF | TGCGCCAGCAGCCAAGATCAGAATTGGGGGCAAAAACTGTTTTTT
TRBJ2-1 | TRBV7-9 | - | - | CASSSLYNEQFF | TGTGCCAGCAGTTCCTTATACAATGAGCAGTTCTTC
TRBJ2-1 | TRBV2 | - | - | CASSETGLFF | TGTGCCAGCAGTGAAACCGGTCTGTTCTTC
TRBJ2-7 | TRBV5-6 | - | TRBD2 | CASRTSGVYEQYF | TGTGCCAGCAGAACTAGCGGGGTGTACGAGCAGTACTTC
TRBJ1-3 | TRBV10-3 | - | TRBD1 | CAISAGTDSGNTIYF | TGTGCCATCAGTGCGGGGACAGACTCTGGAAACACCATATATTTT
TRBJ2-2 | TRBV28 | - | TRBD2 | CASIHGGLENTGELFF | TGTGCCAGCATCCATGGGGGACTAGAGAACACCGGGGAGCTGTTTTTT
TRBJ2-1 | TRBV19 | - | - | CASSIPAAGGEQFF | TGTGCCAGTAGTATACCGGCGGCTGGCGGGGAGCAGTTCTTC
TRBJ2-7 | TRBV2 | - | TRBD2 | CASRSLGGGGNEQYF | TGTGCCAGCAGGTCCCTGGGGGGCGGGGGGAACGAGCAGTACTTC
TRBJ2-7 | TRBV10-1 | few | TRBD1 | CASSESGQGEQYF | TGCGCCAGCAGTGAGTCGGGACAGGGCGAGCAGTACTTC
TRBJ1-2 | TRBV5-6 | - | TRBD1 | CASSLFRDRGGGGYTF | TGTGCCAGCAGCTTGTTCCGGGACAGGGGCGGAGGAGGCTACACCTTC
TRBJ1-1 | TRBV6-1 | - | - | CASSPDTGTRAFF | TGTGCCAGCAGTCCTGACACCGGGACTCGAGCTTTCTTT
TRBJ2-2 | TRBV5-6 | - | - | CASSFGLVVHSTGELFF | TGTGCCAGCAGCTTCGGGTTGGTGGTGCATTCTACCGGGGAGCTGTTTTTT
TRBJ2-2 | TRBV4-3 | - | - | CASSQDSRAGELFF | TGCGCCAGCAGCCAAGATAGTAGAGCCGGGGAGCTGTTTTTT
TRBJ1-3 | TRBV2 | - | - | CASSAGVDGNTIYF | TGTGCCAGCAGTGCAGGGGTCGACGGAAACACCATATATTTT
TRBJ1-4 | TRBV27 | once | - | CASSPRGRLWKLFF | TGTGCCAGCAGCCCAAGGGGCAGGCTTTGGAAACTGTTTTTT
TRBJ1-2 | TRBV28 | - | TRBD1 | CASHDPGQGIGYTF | TGTGCCAGCCACGATCCGGGACAGGGAATTGGCTACACCTTC
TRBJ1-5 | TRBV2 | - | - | CASSEDRNSNQPQHF | TGTGCCAGCAGTGAAGACAGAAATAGCAATCAGCCCCAGCATTTT
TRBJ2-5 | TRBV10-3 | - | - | CAISGGSGVDQETQYF | TGTGCCATCAGTGGGGGCTCAGGGGTAGACCAAGAGACCCAGTACTTC
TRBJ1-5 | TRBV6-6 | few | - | CASSYSMAGNQPQHF | TGTGCCAGCAGTTACTCGATGGCTGGCAATCAGCCCCAGCATTTT
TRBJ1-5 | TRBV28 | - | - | CASSLTTGGQPQHF | TGTGCCAGCAGTTTAACAACGGGCGGGCAGCCCCAGCATTTT
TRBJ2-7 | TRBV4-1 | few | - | CASSHKVQGYEQYF | TGCGCCAGCAGCCACAAGGTACAGGGCTACGAGCAGTACTTC
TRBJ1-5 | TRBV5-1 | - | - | CASSLDRGPNQPQHF | TGCGCCAGCAGCTTGGATCGCGGGCCCAATCAGCCCCAGCATTTT
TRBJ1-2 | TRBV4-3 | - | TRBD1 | CASSQGTGEINYGYTF | TGCGCCAGCAGCCAAGGGACAGGGGAAATAAACTATGGCTACACCTTC
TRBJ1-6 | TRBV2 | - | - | CASTRGGNSPLHF | TGTGCCAGCACGCGGGGGGGTAATTCACCCCTCCACTTT
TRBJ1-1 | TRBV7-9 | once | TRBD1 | CASSIGTVNTEAFF | TGTGCCAGCAGCATAGGGACAGTGAACACTGAAGCTTTCTTT
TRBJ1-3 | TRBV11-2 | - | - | CASSVPRSPGNTIYF | TGTGCCAGCAGCGTGCCGAGGAGCCCGGGAAACACCATATATTTT
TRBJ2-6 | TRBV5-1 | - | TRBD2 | CASSPGGLAGIGANVLTF | TGCGCCAGCAGCCCCGGTGGTCTAGCGGGGATTGGGGCCAACGTCCTGACTTTC
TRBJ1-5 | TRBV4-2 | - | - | CASSQGQSNQPQHF | TGTGCCAGCAGCCAAGGACAGAGTAATCAGCCCCAGCATTTT
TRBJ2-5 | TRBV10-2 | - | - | CASSESALQETQYF | TGCGCCAGCAGTGAGTCGGCCTTACAAGAGACCCAGTACTTC
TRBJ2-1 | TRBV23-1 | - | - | CASSQFPQGPNEQFF | TGCGCCAGCAGTCAATTCCCGCAGGGGCCCAATGAGCAGTTCTTC
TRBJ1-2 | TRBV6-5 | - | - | CASSYSRESGYTF | TGTGCCAGCAGTTACTCGAGAGAAAGTGGCTACACCTTC
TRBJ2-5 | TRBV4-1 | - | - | CASSQLGAGETQYF | TGCGCCAGCAGCCAACTAGGGGCCGGGGAGACCCAGTACTTC
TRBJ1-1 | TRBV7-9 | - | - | CASSFGFRGIYTEAFF | TGTGCCAGCAGCTTTGGTTTCAGGGGAATTTACACTGAAGCTTTCTTT
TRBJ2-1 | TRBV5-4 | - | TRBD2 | CASSGTSTNEQFF | TGTGCCAGCAGCGGGACTAGTACAAATGAGCAGTTCTTC